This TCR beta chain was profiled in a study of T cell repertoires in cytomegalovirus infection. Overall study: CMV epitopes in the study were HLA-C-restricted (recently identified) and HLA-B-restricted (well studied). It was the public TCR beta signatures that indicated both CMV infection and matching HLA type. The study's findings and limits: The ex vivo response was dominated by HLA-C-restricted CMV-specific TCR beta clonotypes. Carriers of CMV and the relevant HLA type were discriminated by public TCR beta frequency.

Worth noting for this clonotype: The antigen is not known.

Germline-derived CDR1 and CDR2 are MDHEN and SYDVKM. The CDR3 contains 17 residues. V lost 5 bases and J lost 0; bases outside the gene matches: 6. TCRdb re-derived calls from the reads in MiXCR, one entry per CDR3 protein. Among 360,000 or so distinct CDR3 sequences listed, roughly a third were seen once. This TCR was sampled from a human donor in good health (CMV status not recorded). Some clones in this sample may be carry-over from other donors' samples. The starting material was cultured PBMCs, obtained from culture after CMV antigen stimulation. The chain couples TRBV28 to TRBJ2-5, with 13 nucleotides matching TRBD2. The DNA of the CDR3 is TGTGCCAGCAGTCCGGGGACTAGCGGGAATTACCAAGAGACCCAGTACTTC. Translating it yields CASSPGTSGNYQETQYF.